The present T cell receptor (beta chain) was sequenced within a study of shared clonotypes between healthy human individuals. General study results and limits: Naive subsets, compared against memory subsets, generally had larger estimated richness values. Clonotype sharing across donors was expected to vary with sequencing depth.

Researchers divided each subset's genomic DNA evenly across several immunoSEQ plates. The protocol was immunoSEQ multiplex PCR, while the TCRdb copy is restricted to in-frame clones and leaves out a portion. Of over a million clones in the sample, around 74% were seen once. Germline values: CDR1 SGHRS, CDR2 YFSETQ. The CDR3 consists of 14 residues. Unmatched junction bases numbered 5, after V lost 0 bases and J lost 5 bases. This clone was detected a few times. Its antigen is not known. The chain uses TRBV5-1 and TRBJ2-7, with TRBD2 matching over 7 bases. The TCR was taken from a man aged 18 to 30 in good health. The sample consisted of memory CD4+ T cells sorted from blood. Subset here: CD45RA-negative fraction. The DNA for the CDR3 is TGCGCCAGCAGCTTGGTTGCGGGAGCCGACGAGCAGTACTTC. Its translation: CASSLVAGADEQYF.